This entry lists 27 T cell receptor beta chains sequenced from one sample in a study of blood T cell repertoires in COVID-19. Sequencing used immunoSEQ multiplex PCR; TCRdb keeps in-frame clones, though not all of them. The repertoire consists of about 190,000 clones, with under 80% occurring once and the leading ten covering roughly 12%. The specimen was peripheral blood. These receptors were obtained from a woman aged 45-65 years with acute or convalescent COVID-19.

This clone was observed many times. J is TRBJ2-3 and V is TRBV19, with D tentatively TRBD1 (6 bases). From germline, CDR1 is LNHDA and CDR2 SQIVND (reference sequence). CDR3 length: 16 amino acids. Between the trimmed V and J ends, which lost 3 bases and 6 bases, there was a span of 19 bases. This chain's CDR3 is CASSIGGQGLRDTQYF. Here the CDR3 DNA reads TGTGCCAGTAGTATCGGTGGTCAGGGGCTTCGGGATACGCAGTATTTT.

The chain uses TRBV2 and TRBJ1-6; a possible D gene is TRBD1 (6 bases). The V and J ends lost 6 bases and 6 bases respectively, with 15 bases between them. The length of the CDR3 is 15 residues. Per the germline V gene, CDR1 is SNHLY and CDR2 is FYNNEI. CDR3 region: CASRPDFRGNSPLHF. The CDR3 DNA is TGTGCCAGCAGGCCGGACTTCAGGGGTAATTCACCCCTCCACTTT. Full variable domain (missing parts from reference TRBV2 and TRBJ1-6): EPEVTQTPSHQVTQMGQEVILRCVPISNHLYFYWYRQILGQKVEFLVSFYNNEISEKSEIFDDQFSVERPDGSNFTLKIRSTKLEDSAMYFCASRPDFRGNSPLHFGNGTRLTVT.

This clone showed up just once. The V gene is TRBV6-2 or TRBV6-3, the J gene TRBJ1-2; 7 positions agree with TRBD1. The CDR3 runs to 14 residues. CDR1 and CDR2 (germline): MNHEY, SVGEGT. V lost 2 bases and J lost 4; bases outside the gene matches: 4. The CDR3 nucleotides read TGTGCCAGCAGTTACGACAGGGCGTCCTATGGCTACACCTTC. Translated, it gives CASSYDRASYGYTF.

This chain connects TRBV18 to TRBJ1-3; 8 bases are shared with TRBD1. Germline loops: CDR1 KGHSH, CDR2 LQKENI. The junction had 3 bases not matched to a gene; V was cut back by 3 bases and J by 5 bases. CDR3 length equals 14 residues. In DNA, the CDR3 is TGTGCCAGCTCACCGACAGGGGTCCGAAACACCATATATTTT. Its protein product is CASSPTGVRNTIYF.

V usage is TRBV24-1 and J usage is TRBJ2-3, with TRBD2 identical over 8 bases. CDR1 is KGHDR and CDR2 is SFDVKD in the germline V gene. V gave up 4 bases and J gave up 6 bases; unmatched junction bases: 11. CDR3 length: 16 amino acids. The CDR3 here is CATSDPLSGRVDTQYF. CDR3 DNA: TGTGCCACCAGTGACCCTCTGAGCGGGAGAGTGGATACGCAGTATTTT.

This clone occurred once. V gene TRBV11-2 combines with J gene TRBJ2-3; possibly TRBD2 for D (6 bases). V gave up 5 bases and J gave up 9 bases, with 15 bases separating them. Germline V gene lookup returns CDR1 SGHAT and CDR2 FQNNGV. There are 13 residues in the CDR3. The CDR3 nucleotides are TGTGCCAGCAGCCAAGCTGGAGGGGTCACGCAGTATTTT. This codes for CASSQAGGVTQYF.

The chain has TRBV5-1 and TRBJ1-5; a weak D match, TRBD1 (6 bases). Trimming removed 4 bases at V and 4 bases at J, with 15 bases between. Germline CDR1 is SGHRS and CDR2 is YFSETQ. The CDR3 is 15 amino acids. This chain's CDR3 is CASSGTSPLNQPQHF. The CDR3 bases are TGCGCCAGCAGCGGGACATCGCCTCTAAATCAGCCCCAGCATTTT.

This clone was seen a single time. The CDR3 DNA sequence: TGTGCCACCAGACCCCACAGGGAGTCCTACAATGAGCAGTTCTTC. Translated, it gives CATRPHRESYNEQFF. The gene calls are TRBV19 and TRBJ2-1, with a weak D call TRBD1 (6 bases). The ends were cut back, 10 bases at V and 1 base at J, with 17 bases in the middle. Germline V gene data show CDR1 as LNHDA and CDR2 as SQIVND (reference sequence). The CDR3 loop spans 15 amino acids.

Comment on this clone: The sample carries other DNA sequences with the same CDR3. The chain combines TRBV19 with TRBJ1-2; 7 nucleotides agree with TRBD1. Per the germline V gene, CDR1 is LNHDA and CDR2 is SQIVND (reference sequence). V trimming: 5 bases; J trimming: 2 bases; junction bases outside the gene matches: 2. This CDR3 is built from 13 residues. CDR3 protein: CASSVTGNYGYTF. The CDR3 DNA follows: TGTGCCAGTAGTGTGACAGGGAACTATGGCTACACCTTC.

The chain combines TRBV7-2 with TRBJ1-2, with a weak D call TRBD1 (5 bases). The germline CDR1 and CDR2 sequences are SGHTA and FQGNSA. The CDR3 runs to 15 residues. Between the trimmed V and J ends, which lost 5 bases and 4 bases, there was a span of 17 bases. The CDR3 here is CASSPRMQGGYGYTF. The CDR3 DNA reads as TGTGCCAGCAGCCCCCGGATGCAGGGTGGCTATGGCTACACCTTC.

This clone came up once. The chain couples TRBV2 to TRBJ2-2; tentatively, D is TRBD2 (5 bases). Germline V gene sequence: CDR1 SNHLY, CDR2 FYNNEI. This CDR3 is 14 amino acids long. V lost 7 bases to trimming and J lost 0 bases, with 9 bases between them. For the CDR3, the DNA is TGTGCCAGCATCGAGCGGACGAACACCGGGGAGCTGTTTTTT. Its translation is CASIERTNTGELFF.

This chain uses TRBV7-2 with TRBJ2-7, with D possibly being TRBD1 (6 bases). V was trimmed by 5 bases and J by 4 bases, leaving 15 bases between them. Germline CDR1 and CDR2: SGHTA and FQGNSA. The CDR3 extends over 14 amino acids. CDR3 region: CASSDTGWGYEQYF. CDR3 bases: TGTGCCAGCAGCGATACAGGGTGGGGATACGAGCAGTACTTC.

This sequence joins TRBV2 and TRBJ1-2, with a possible D match to TRBD1 (5 bases). This CDR3 contains 13 residues. Trimming cost V 7 bases and J 5 bases, with 14 bases left between them. Looked up from germline, CDR1 is SNHLY and CDR2 is FYNNEI. In DNA form, the CDR3 reads TGTGCCAGCATTCCGGGTCGGGGGTATGGCTACACCTTC. Translating gives CASIPGRGYGYTF.

This chain joins TRBV5-6 and TRBJ1-1; the D gene is possibly TRBD1 (5 bases). CDR1 and CDR2 from the germline V gene are SGHDT and YYEEEE. The CDR3 contains 17 residues. Trimming removed 0 bases at V and 8 bases at J, with 23 bases between. The chain's CDR3 is CASSLVRGRSAKQEAFF. DNA for the CDR3: TGTGCCAGCAGCTTGGTAAGGGGAAGGTCTGCCAAACAAGAAGCTTTCTTT.

Ten or more counts support this clone. This chain connects TRBV30 to TRBJ1-6; 8 bases match TRBD1. CDR1 is GTSNPN and CDR2 is SVGIG in the germline V gene (reference sequence). V lost 2 bases, J lost 5 bases, and 2 bases stayed unmatched. The CDR3 contains 14 residues. The chain's CDR3 is CAWSQGQDNSPLHF. The CDR3 DNA reads as TGTGCCTGGAGTCAGGGACAGGATAATTCACCCCTCCACTTT.

This chain joins TRBV4-3 and TRBJ1-2; 9 bases line up with TRBD1. This CDR3 is built from 16 residues. J was trimmed by 4 bases and V by 2 bases; bases with no gene match: 8. Germline CDR1 LGHNA, CDR2 YSLEER. Here the CDR3 DNA reads TGCGCCAGCAGCCAACTAAAGGACAGGGGCTTCTATGGCTACACCTTC. This translates into CASSQLKDRGFYGYTF.

The chain is built from TRBV12-3 or TRBV12-4 and TRBJ2-7; D unclear. This CDR3 comprises 13 residues. Trimming removed 4 bases from V and 7 bases from J, with 14 bases in between. The CDR3 coding sequence is TGTGCCAGCAGTTCCTCCGCGCTGATAGAGCAGTACTTC. Protein product: CASSSSALIEQYF.

The chain uses TRBV23-1 and TRBJ1-2; D remains ambiguous. TRBV23-1 is designated an ORF whose function remains uncertain. The ends were cut back, 4 bases at V and 8 bases at J, with 8 bases in the middle. This CDR3 is 11 amino acids long. Here the CDR3 DNA reads TGCGCCAGCAGTCCGGGGTCCGGCTACACCTTC. Protein: CASSPGSGYTF.

The rearrangement joins TRBV27 to TRBJ1-5; D might be TRBD1 (6 bases). The V end was cut by 0 bases, the J end by 7 bases, with 25 bases between. This CDR3 spans 19 amino acids. Germline V lookup: CDR1 MNHEY, CDR2 SMNVEV (reference sequence). The CDR3 loop reads CASSLSSPTRGASTQPQHF. The DNA for the CDR3 is TGTGCCAGCAGTTTATCTTCCCCGACGCGGGGGGCCAGTACACAGCCCCAGCATTTT.

V and J are TRBV7-9 and TRBJ1-2; 9 nucleotides align to TRBD1. Germline V gene sequence: CDR1 SEHNR, CDR2 FQNEAQ (reference sequence). This CDR3 region has 15 residues. V was clipped by 2 bases and J by 6 bases; unmatched bases: 7. The DNA for the CDR3 is TGTGCCAGCAGCTTAACCAGGGACAGGGAAGATGGCTACACCTTC. Translated: CASSLTRDREDGYTF.

V and J are TRBV2 and TRBJ1-6; 10 nucleotides line up with TRBD1. The V segment lost 4 bases and the J segment 9 bases; nucleotides outside the gene matches: 3. The CDR3 contains 14 residues. Germline CDR1 reads SNHLY; CDR2 reads FYNNEI. This CDR3 is CASSGQGAISPLHF. CDR3 coding DNA: TGTGCCAGCAGTGGACAGGGGGCGATTTCACCCCTCCACTTT. Full variable domain (outside the CDR3, taken from reference TRBV2 and TRBJ1-6): EPEVTQTPSHQVTQMGQEVILRCVPISNHLYFYWYRQILGQKVEFLVSFYNNEISEKSEIFDDQFSVERPDGSNFTLKIRSTKLEDSAMYFCASSGQGAISPLHFGNGTRLTVT.

The chain links TRBV30 to TRBJ1-6; the D is unclear. Trimming left V 5 bases short and J 9 bases short, with 14 bases between. The length of the CDR3 is 13 residues. Germline V gives CDR1 GTSNPN, CDR2 SVGIG (reference sequence). Written as DNA, the CDR3 is TGTGCCTGGGGCGGGATTAGCAGTTCACCCCTCCACTTT. Amino acids: CAWGGISSSPLHF.

The chain links TRBV14 to TRBJ1-1; D unresolved. Per the germline V gene, CDR1 is SGHDN and CDR2 is FVKESK. This CDR3 is 15 amino acids long. Trimming cost V 5 bases and J 1 base, with 14 bases left between them. The CDR3 loop is CASSARVVRNTEAFF. The DNA of the CDR3 is TGTGCCAGCAGCGCACGAGTGGTTAGGAACACTGAAGCTTTCTTT.

V and J are TRBV6-1 and TRBJ1-3; D is unclear. Germline CDR1 reads MNHNS; CDR2 reads SASEGT. The V end lost 3 bases, the J end lost 0 bases, and 9 bases lay between the germline ends. This CDR3 has 15 amino acids. The CDR3 protein is CASSDYSDSGNTIYF. The CDR3 bases are TGTGCCAGCAGTGATTATTCAGACTCTGGAAACACCATATATTTT.

This chain uses TRBV7-8 with TRBJ1-4; TRBD1 matches at 7 bases. In germline, CDR1 is SGHVS, CDR2 FQNEAQ. The V and J ends lost 4 bases and 0 bases, in that order; junction bases with no gene match: 11. The CDR3 is 18 residues long. This CDR3 is CASSSRALQGATNEKLFF. The DNA for the CDR3 is TGTGCCAGCAGCTCCAGAGCCCTCCAGGGGGCAACTAATGAAAAACTGTTTTTT.

The rearrangement joins TRBV14 to TRBJ2-3; 10 positions agree with TRBD2. J gave up 7 bases and V 1 base, and 14 bases lay outside the gene matches. CDR1 and CDR2 (germline): SGHDN, FVKESK. The CDR3 loop spans 18 amino acids. CDR3 sequence: CASSQVGAVAGGRNTQYF. CDR3 sequence (DNA): TGTGCCAGCAGCCAAGTAGGGGCCGTAGCGGGGGGTCGGAATACGCAGTATTTT.

This sequence joins TRBV5-6 and TRBJ2-3, with 8 nucleotides matching TRBD1. The CDR3 covers 14 residues. From germline, CDR1 is SGHDT and CDR2 YYEEEE. Trimming at V came to 5 bases and at J to 6 bases, leaving 8 bases not matched to a gene. The CDR3 region is CASRPQGARDTQYF. As DNA, the CDR3 is TGTGCCAGCAGACCCCAGGGGGCGAGGGATACGCAGTATTTT.